This entry features one TCR beta chain sequence. Its target is unknown. Produced via immunoSEQ multiplex PCR; TCRdb's table is partial and in-frame only. The profile shows some 170,000 clones, 92% of them singletons. These data come from a study of T cell responses to AZD1222 COVID-19 vaccine. Points from the study as a whole: When two AZD1222 doses had been given, Spike-specific TCR breadth and depth rose. Samples come after the peak T cell response, not at day 14. The CD4 TCRs associated with vaccination extended across spike and predominated at 160-218 and 743-854.

This CDR3 spans 16 amino acids. Per germline, CDR1 SEHNR and CDR2 FQNEAQ (reference sequence). V shed 5 bases and J shed 2 bases, with 19 bases lying between them. This TCR derives from an adult in good health. V usage is TRBV7-9 and J usage is TRBJ2-7; maybe TRBD2 (6 bases). This specimen consisted of peripheral blood, obtained on day 0 of MenACWY control vaccination. For the CDR3, the DNA is TGTGCCAGCAGCCGCAACCGGAGGGGTCAGGCCTACGAGCAGTACTTC. It yields the protein CASSRNRRGQAYEQYF.